This T cell receptor beta chain was found in a study of blood T cell repertoires in COVID-19. CDR1 is SGHKS and CDR2 is YYEKEE in the germline V gene (reference sequence). After removal of 2 bases from V and 4 bases from J, the junction contained 5 bases not matched to a gene. The CDR3 covers 14 residues. Only in-frame clones appear in the TCRdb table, and some are missing; sequencing was by immunoSEQ multiplex PCR. This repertoire shows about 250,000 clones, approximately 90% found once; its top ten account for roughly 3%. The source of this sequence is a man younger than 35 with active or convalescent COVID-19. The chain is built from TRBV5-5 and TRBJ2-5; 7 bases fit TRBD2. The source material was peripheral blood. CDR3 in amino acids: CASSLSSGIETQYF. CDR3 DNA sequence: TGTGCCAGCAGCTTATCGAGCGGGATAGAGACCCAGTACTTC.